What follows are 29 T cell receptor beta chains derived from one specimen sequenced in a study of blood T cells in healthy people across ages. For the second PCR, which ran for roughly 7 to 11 cycles, a sample-barcoded 5' primer and a J-beta primer mix were used. TCRdb re-analysed the 5' RACE reads in MiXCR, keeping a single row per CDR3 protein. Of about 810,000 distinct CDR3 sequences in the sample, roughly 34% were seen once. Sequences were obtained from blood. Source of these receptors: a man between 18 and 29 years old in good health.

This sequence joins TRBV12-3 or TRBV12-4 and TRBJ2-5; D is uncertain. Trimming cost V 9 bases and J 11 bases, with 19 bases left between them. This CDR3 spans 12 amino acids. The CDR3 sequence: CASIGTWSEQYF. For the CDR3, the DNA is TGTGCCAGTATAGGTACATGGAGTGAGCAGTACTTC.

The V gene is TRBV29-1, the J gene TRBJ2-1, with D tentatively TRBD2 (6 bases). The V gene's germline CDR1 is SQVTM and CDR2 ANQGSEA. V lost 4 bases and J 9 bases, leaving 10 bases between the germline ends. The CDR3 runs to 11 residues. The DNA of the CDR3 is TGCAGCGTTGTGCGGGGAGGTGAGCAGTTCTTC. Protein product: CSVVRGGEQFF.

This sequence joins TRBV7-2 and TRBJ2-3; weak D call: TRBD2 (6 bases). Trimming took off 3 bases at V and 0 bases at J, with 19 bases between the two ends. CDR1 SGHTA and CDR2 FQGNSA come from the germline V gene. CDR3 length: 18 residues. The CDR3 nucleotides are TGTGCCAGCAGCTTCCAGACGTTTGGCGGGGCAAGCACAGATACGCAGTATTTT. Protein sequence: CASSFQTFGGASTDTQYF.

The table lists this clonotype with a few counts. V is TRBV2 and J is TRBJ1-5; D is uncertain. CDR1 SNHLY and CDR2 FYNNEI come from the germline V gene. Trimming took off 2 bases at V and 6 bases at J, with 5 bases between the two ends. The CDR3 is 12 residues long. CDR3 nucleotide sequence: TGTGCCAGCAGTGAAAACGGTCAGCCCCAGCATTTT. Translating it yields CASSENGQPQHF. The full variable domain, completed using reference TRBV2 and TRBJ1-5, is EPEVTQTPSHQVTQMGQEVILRCVPISNHLYFYWYRQILGQKVEFLVSFYNNEISEKSEIFDDQFSVERPDGSNFTLKIRSTKLEDSAMYFCASSENGQPQHFGDGTRLSIL.

This clonotype was picked up many times. This chain connects TRBV5-1 to TRBJ2-7; D may be TRBD1 (7 bases). Germline V gene sequence: CDR1 SGHRS, CDR2 YFSETQ. The CDR3 is 14 amino acids. The ends were cut back, 2 bases at V and 2 bases at J, with 11 bases in the middle. CDR3 residues: CASSFGGTAYEQYF. The CDR3 nucleotides are TGCGCCAGCAGCTTTGGGGGGACAGCCTACGAGCAGTACTTC.

This clonotype has more than one count but fewer than ten. The CDR3 nucleotides read TGTGCCACCAGCAGAGGCAGACGGGAAACTGGAAACACCATATATTTT. The encoded protein is CATSRGRRETGNTIYF. The chain links TRBV15 to TRBJ1-3, with no clear D. Germline CDR1 is LNHNV and CDR2 is YYDKDF (reference sequence). V was trimmed by 1 base and J by 2 bases, leaving 12 bases between them. The CDR3 covers 16 residues. Full variable domain (outside the CDR3, taken from reference TRBV15 and TRBJ1-3): DAMVIQNPRYQVTQFGKPVTLSCSQTLNHNVMYWYQQKSSQAPKLLFHYYDKDFNNEADTPDNFQSRRPNTSFCFLDIRSPGLGDTAMYLCATSRGRRETGNTIYFGEGSWLTVV.

This clonotype was seen only a few times. V and J are TRBV28 and TRBJ2-1; D is unclear. Trimming stripped 7 bases from V and 2 bases from J, with 3 bases between. Germline CDR1 reads MDHEN; CDR2 reads SYDVKM. CDR3 length equals 11 residues. CDR3 DNA sequence: TGTGCCAGCACAACCTACAATGAGCAGTTCTTC. Protein product: CASTTYNEQFF.

The chain joins TRBV7-2 to TRBJ2-5; D remains ambiguous. This CDR3 spans 13 amino acids. The V end was cut by 1 base, the J end by 11 bases, with 14 bases between. Germline V lookup: CDR1 SGHTA, CDR2 FQGNSA. CDR3 in DNA: TGTGCCAGCAGCTTAGGGACCACAAGAGTGCAGTACTTC. Translated, it gives CASSLGTTRVQYF.

On this clonotype: This could be a read error, since a much larger clone is one nucleotide away. The rearrangement uses TRBV20-1 and TRBJ1-2; D gene ambiguous. Trimming left V 0 bases short and J 7 bases short, with 18 bases between. Germline V lookup: CDR1 DFQATT, CDR2 SNEGSKA (reference sequence). The CDR3 is 15 residues long. The CDR3 sequence is CSARDLPGVEGGYTF. CDR3 sequence (DNA): TGCAGTGCTAGAGATCTGCCTGGGGTAGAAGGTGGCTACACCTTC.

This chain connects TRBV12-5 to TRBJ2-3, with D unclear. This CDR3 has 11 residues. Germline V lookup: CDR1 LGHNT, CDR2 FRNRAP. V was trimmed by 7 bases and J by 6 bases, leaving 8 bases between them. The DNA for the CDR3 is TGTGCTAGTGCCCCGGATGATACGCAGTATTTT. Translating gives CASAPDDTQYF.

This clonotype was detected ten times or more. V and J are TRBV20-1 and TRBJ1-1; 8 bases match TRBD1. Germline values: CDR1 DFQATT, CDR2 SNEGSKA (reference sequence). V gave up 4 bases and J gave up 2 bases; unmatched junction bases: 9. The CDR3 is 15 residues long. CDR3 DNA sequence: TGCAGTGCTACCACCCGACAGGGGCTAAACACTGAAGCTTTCTTT. Encoded protein: CSATTRQGLNTEAFF.

V gene TRBV12-3 or TRBV12-4 combines with J gene TRBJ1-1; 11 positions match TRBD1. The CDR3 is made up of 17 amino acids. The V and J ends lost 5 bases and 4 bases, in that order; junction bases with no gene match: 12. The CDR3 sequence: CASSPWTGGVLGTEAFF. The CDR3 DNA follows: TGTGCCAGCAGTCCCTGGACAGGGGGCGTATTGGGCACTGAAGCTTTCTTT.

The chain recombines TRBV14 with TRBJ2-6, with 9 bases matching TRBD1. The CDR3 loop spans 19 amino acids. The junction had 12 bases not matched to a gene; V was cut back by 5 bases and J by 1 base. Per germline, CDR1 SGHDN and CDR2 FVKESK. The CDR3 loop is CASSFISGTGLSGANVLTF. The CDR3 bases are TGTGCCAGCAGCTTTATCTCCGGGACAGGGTTATCTGGGGCCAACGTCCTGACTTTC.

This clonotype was detected only once. The CDR3 region is CASSLAPLKADEQYF. The CDR3 DNA sequence: TGCGCCAGCAGCCTCGCCCCGCTGAAAGCCGACGAGCAGTACTTC. The chain carries TRBV4-1 and TRBJ2-7; D unresolved. V was trimmed by 4 bases and J by 5 bases, leaving 18 bases between them. From germline, CDR1 is MGHRA and CDR2 YSYEKL. CDR3 size: 15 residues.

This sequence joins TRBV28 and TRBJ2-5; weak D call: TRBD2 (5 bases). V lost 8 bases to trimming and J lost 0 bases, with 7 bases between them. Looked up from germline, CDR1 is MDHEN and CDR2 is SYDVKM. There are 12 residues in the CDR3. CDR3 nucleotides: TGTGCCAGCCGGGGTAACCAAGAGACCCAGTACTTC. This gives the protein CASRGNQETQYF.

As regards this clonotype: This clone may be a read error of a much larger clone one base away. CDR3 DNA sequence: TGCAGGGCTAGCGTGGGCACAGATACGCAGTATTTT. It is translated as CRASVGTDTQYF. V and J are TRBV20-1 and TRBJ2-3; D may be TRBD2 (6 bases). The CDR3 runs 12 residues. CDR1 and CDR2 (germline): DFQATT, SNEGSKA (reference sequence).

This chain uses TRBV5-5 with TRBJ2-7, with D perhaps matching TRBD1 (5 bases). The CDR3 runs to 14 residues. V was clipped by 3 bases and J by 5 bases, with 15 bases between them. Germline-derived CDR1 and CDR2 are SGHKS and YYEKEE (reference sequence). The CDR3: CASSSPVQDHEQYF. The DNA of the CDR3 is TGTGCCAGCAGCTCTCCGGTACAGGACCACGAGCAGTACTTC. Variable domain in full (rest from reference TRBV5-5 and TRBJ2-7): DAGVTQSPTHLIKTRGQQVTLRCSPISGHKSVSWYQQVLGQGPQFIFQYYEKEERGRGNFPDRFSARQFPNYSSELNVNALLLGDSALYLCASSSPVQDHEQYFGPGTRLTVT.

This clonotype was observed a handful of times. The V call is TRBV20-1, the J call TRBJ1-1; D unresolved. The germline V and J ends were trimmed by 0 bases and 0 bases, with 8 bases remaining between them. Germline loops: CDR1 DFQATT, CDR2 SNEGSKA (reference sequence). The CDR3 totals 14 residues. CDR3 loop: CSAREVSLNTEAFF. Written as DNA, the CDR3 is TGCAGTGCTAGAGAAGTCAGCCTGAACACTGAAGCTTTCTTT.

This clonotype has only one observation. V is TRBV7-2 and J is TRBJ2-7; either TRBD1 or TRBD2 may supply D (5 bases each). CDR3 length: 15 amino acids. Germline CDR1 and CDR2: SGHTA and FQGNSA. V gave up 7 bases and J gave up 2 bases, with 18 bases separating them. The CDR3 bases are TGTGCCAGCACCGCCCGGGACGGAATTACCTACGAGCAGTACTTC. It encodes CASTARDGITYEQYF. The full variable domain, in which reference TRBV7-2 and TRBJ2-7 provide the parts outside the CDR3, is GAGVSQSPSNKVTEKGKDVELRCDPISGHTALYWYRQSLGQGLEFLIYFQGNSAPDKSGLPSDRFSAERTGGSVSTLTIQRTQQEDSAVYLCASTARDGITYEQYFGPGTRLTVT.

The chain couples TRBV5-1 to TRBJ2-3, with 8 bases that match TRBD1. Germline V gives CDR1 SGHRS, CDR2 YFSETQ. V lost 0 bases to trimming and J lost 2 bases; unmatched junction nucleotides: 5. The CDR3 has 16 residues. The CDR3 loop is CASSLGGTGLTDTQYF. CDR3 DNA: TGCGCCAGCAGCTTGGGGGGGACAGGCCTCACAGATACGCAGTATTTT.

The rearrangement joins TRBV6-2 or TRBV6-3 to TRBJ2-1; D is tentatively TRBD1 or TRBD2 (5 bases each). The germline V and J ends were trimmed by 2 bases and 7 bases, with 9 bases remaining between them. Germline V gene lookup returns CDR1 MNHEY and CDR2 SVGEGT. The CDR3 length is 13 residues. CDR3: CASSYVEGNEQFF. Here the CDR3 DNA reads TGTGCCAGCAGTTACGTAGAGGGGAATGAGCAGTTCTTC.

J is TRBJ2-6 and V is TRBV7-8; the D gene is possibly TRBD2 (6 bases). Germline CDR1 reads SGHVS; CDR2 reads FQNEAQ. The CDR3 is made up of 14 amino acids. Trimming removed 5 bases at V and 4 bases at J, with 9 bases between. As DNA, the CDR3 is TGTGCCAGCAGCCTCCGGGAGGGGGCCAACGTCCTGACTTTC. This gives the protein CASSLREGANVLTF.

In DNA, the CDR3 is TGCGCCAGCAGCCCAAGACGGGAGGTTTACGAGCAGTACTTC. Protein: CASSPRREVYEQYF. The J gene is TRBJ2-7, the V gene TRBV5-1, with 7 positions matching TRBD2. CDR1 and CDR2 from the germline V gene are SGHRS and YFSETQ. The CDR3 runs 14 residues. With 4 bases clipped from V and 4 bases from J, the junction kept 8 bases outside the gene matches.

The chain recombines TRBV7-2 with TRBJ2-3; D gene ambiguous. The germline CDR1 and CDR2 sequences are SGHTA and FQGNSA. The CDR3 totals 14 residues. V was pared by 5 bases and J by 2 bases, with 11 bases between. In DNA form, the CDR3 reads TGTGCCAGCAGCCCCCAATCCGACACAGATACGCAGTATTTT. Translating it yields CASSPQSDTDTQYF.

The chain carries TRBV2 and TRBJ1-2; TRBD1 might be the D (5 bases). V was pared by 10 bases and J by 14 bases, with 20 bases between. This CDR3 contains 11 residues. Germline V gene lookup returns CDR1 SNHLY and CDR2 FYNNEI. The CDR3 spells CATRGRTNMTF. CDR3 nucleotides: TGTGCCACTAGGGGCCGGACTAATATGACCTTC.

This clonotype was counted only a few times. The V and J genes are TRBV2 and TRBJ1-1, with D uncertain. The CDR3 is made up of 16 amino acids. Trimming stripped 5 bases from V and 1 base from J, with 17 bases between. Germline assignment: CDR1 SNHLY and CDR2 FYNNEI. CDR3 protein: CASSKSVWTANTEAFF. The CDR3 coding sequence is TGTGCCAGCAGTAAGAGCGTCTGGACCGCGAACACTGAAGCTTTCTTT.

This clonotype was observed a handful of times. V gene TRBV4-1 combines with J gene TRBJ2-3; D might be TRBD1 (5 bases). The length of the CDR3 is 13 residues. The V end was cut by 0 bases, the J end by 6 bases, with 7 bases between. Looked up from germline, CDR1 is MGHRA and CDR2 is YSYEKL. CDR3 protein: CASSQEQVDTQYF. In DNA, the CDR3 is TGCGCCAGCAGCCAAGAACAGGTGGATACGCAGTATTTT.

This clonotype came up many times. The chain is built from TRBV12-3 or TRBV12-4 and TRBJ2-7; D may be TRBD2 (6 bases). V lost 6 bases, J lost 8 bases, and 23 bases lay in between. The CDR3 runs 15 residues. CDR3 residues: CASRSPSGLLDQQYF. CDR3 in DNA: TGTGCCAGCAGATCACCCTCGGGACTCCTAGACCAGCAGTACTTC.

This clonotype was detected only a few times. The chain couples TRBV4-2 to TRBJ1-4; 10 nucleotides agree with TRBD1. V trimming: 4 bases; J trimming: 8 bases; junction bases outside the gene matches: 7. CDR1 and CDR2 from the germline V gene are LGHNA and YNFKEQ. The CDR3 covers 15 residues. CDR3 nucleotides: TGTGCCAGCAGCCGGGGGACAGGGGAACGAGAAAAACTGTTTTTT. Its translation is CASSRGTGEREKLFF.